This T cell receptor (beta chain) was observed in a study of identical twins. TCRdb reprocessed the 5' RACE reads via MiXCR and lists one record per CDR3 protein. The sample includes some 900,000 distinct CDR3 sequences, 9% to 15% of them seen just once. The germline V gene encodes CDR1 MNHEY and CDR2 SMNVEV (reference sequence). The CDR3 runs 13 residues. V gave up 0 bases and J gave up 9 bases; unmatched junction bases: 2. These data were also filed under a second study, of yellow fever vaccine responses in identical twins.

The rearrangement links TRBV27 to TRBJ2-1, with 7 bases lining up with TRBD1. This TCR derives from a woman aged 18-35 years in good health. Sequencing input: PBMCs. DNA of the CDR3: TGTGCCAGCAGTTTATCGACAGGGAGTGAGCAGTTCTTC. Encoded protein: CASSLSTGSEQFF.